Presented here are 19 T cell receptor beta chains from one specimen sequenced in a study of T cell repertoires in cytomegalovirus infection (dated by TCRdb to between 2018 and 2020). No cognate antigen is known for these TCRs. Reads for this sample came from an Illumina HiSeq 1500. The public reads were reprocessed in TCRdb via fastp at Q25 and MiXCR, keeping in-frame beta chains. Entries are consolidated by CDR3 protein sequence, retaining the most common genes and DNA. This sample has around 770,000 distinct CDR3 sequences in its table, and about 28% of those were observed once. Of the sample, around 13% is held by the ten largest clones. Interpreted using the paper, the treatment or condition label stands for: in vitro stimulation with specific CMV peptide epitopes to enrich CMV-specific T cells. The specimen comprised cultured CD8+ T cells from PBMCs, sampled from culture after CMV antigen stimulation. The receptors stem from a human donor in good health (CMV status not recorded). Some clones in this sample may be carry-over from other donors' samples.

This clonotype was picked up a small number of times. The chain carries TRBV4-2 and TRBJ2-5, with D unclear. Germline lookup yields CDR1 LGHNA and CDR2 YNFKEQ. The CDR3 is 15 amino acids. V shed 1 base and J shed 3 bases, with 12 bases lying between them. The CDR3 bases are TGTGCCAGCAGCCAAGGGCCCCAGGTGGAAGAGACCCAGTACTTC. Its translation: CASSQGPQVEETQYF.

V and J are TRBV2 and TRBJ2-7, with 9 positions matching TRBD1. This CDR3 region has 12 residues. The V and J ends lost 10 bases and 6 bases, in that order; junction bases with no gene match: 7. Germline values: CDR1 SNHLY, CDR2 FYNNEI. CDR3 bases: TGTGCCACCGGGGACAGGGCGGCCGAGCAGTACTTC. Translating it yields CATGDRAAEQYF.

This chain joins TRBV7-9 and TRBJ1-1; TRBD1 agrees at 7 bases. CDR3 length equals 14 residues. J lost 1 base, V lost 5 bases, and 4 bases had no gene match. Looked up from germline, CDR1 is SEHNR and CDR2 is FQNEAQ (reference sequence). CDR3 nucleotide sequence: TGTGCCAGCAGCCCCCAGGGGGAGAACACTGAAGCTTTCTTT. Its translation: CASSPQGENTEAFF.

The rearrangement joins TRBV7-9 to TRBJ2-7; TRBD1 might be the D (6 bases). Trimming took 8 bases from V and 3 from J, leaving 11 bases between them. In germline, CDR1 is SEHNR, CDR2 FQNEAQ (reference sequence). The CDR3 is made up of 12 amino acids. For the CDR3, the DNA is TGTGCCAGCCGCGCAGGGGACTACGAGCAGTACTTC. Translated: CASRAGDYEQYF.

The V gene is TRBV3-1, the J gene TRBJ2-5; TRBD2 aligns across 11 bases. Germline CDR1 LGHDT, CDR2 YNNKEL (reference sequence). The CDR3 is 18 amino acids. Trimming cost V 0 bases and J 3 bases; bases outside gene matches: 9. CDR3 nucleotide sequence: TGTGCCAGCAGCCAAGATGGGCTAGCGGGGGGCCCCGAAGAGACCCAGTACTTC. This sequence encodes CASSQDGLAGGPEETQYF.

This clonotype was seen a few times. This rearrangement joins TRBV7-9 to TRBJ1-3; D not certain. V lost 10 bases to trimming and J lost 0 bases, with 10 bases between them. The CDR3 runs 13 residues. CDR1 is SEHNR and CDR2 is FQNEAQ in the germline V gene (reference sequence). The CDR3 spells CATRLPSGNTIYF. CDR3 sequence (DNA): TGTGCCACGCGGCTGCCCTCTGGAAACACCATATATTTT. Complete variable domain (other parts from reference TRBV7-9 and TRBJ1-3): DTGVSQNPRHKITKRGQNVTFRCDPISEHNRLYWYRQTLGQGPEFLTYFQNEAQLEKSRLLSDRFSAERPKGSFSTLEIQRTEQGDSAMYLCATRLPSGNTIYFGEGSWLTVV.

The rearrangement links TRBV12-3 or TRBV12-4 to TRBJ1-1, with D perhaps TRBD1 (5 bases). V was shortened by 3 bases and J by 11 bases, with 13 bases between the two germline ends. This CDR3 comprises 12 residues. CDR3 sequence reads: CASSLGPLLAFF. The CDR3 DNA is TGTGCCAGCAGTTTGGGGCCCCTTCTGGCTTTCTTT.

This rearrangement joins TRBV4-2 to TRBJ1-6; D not resolved. The CDR3 spans 16 residues. The V gene lost 0 bases and the J gene lost 7 bases, with 13 bases spanning the gap. CDR1 and CDR2 from the germline V gene are LGHNA and YNFKEQ. The CDR3 bases are TGTGCCAGCAGCCAAGATTATATTTTGCCCAATTCACCCCTCCACTTT. Translating gives CASSQDYILPNSPLHF.

V is TRBV28 and J is TRBJ1-2; D call uncertain. The V and J ends lost 6 bases and 6 bases respectively, with 14 bases between them. CDR3 length: 13 amino acids. CDR1 MDHEN and CDR2 SYDVKM come from the germline V gene. This chain's CDR3 is CASSFLPSDGYTF. The CDR3, as DNA: TGTGCCAGCAGCTTTCTCCCCTCCGATGGCTACACCTTC.

This chain links TRBV6-1 with TRBJ1-2; 7 bases map to TRBD1. The CDR3 consists of 15 residues. V lost 5 bases, J lost 3 bases, and 9 bases stayed unmatched. CDR1 MNHNS and CDR2 SASEGT come from the germline V gene. The CDR3 protein is CASSPWTGKDYGYTF. In nucleotides, the CDR3 is TGTGCCAGCAGTCCCTGGACAGGAAAGGACTATGGCTACACCTTC.

The rearrangement links TRBV28 to TRBJ2-7; D is ambiguous. The CDR3 is made up of 14 amino acids. In germline, CDR1 is MDHEN, CDR2 SYDVKM. Trimming took 2 bases from V and 5 from J, leaving 13 bases between them. The CDR3 DNA follows: TGTGCCAGCAGTTTACGTCTGTCTCGGAACGAGCAGTACGTC. It codes for CASSLRLSRNEQYV.

The table lists this clonotype with many counts. The chain recombines TRBV7-2 with TRBJ1-1; D uncertain. Germline assignment: CDR1 SGHTA and CDR2 FQGNSA. The CDR3 runs 14 residues. The V and J ends lost 3 bases and 1 base respectively, with 9 bases between them. The CDR3 bases are TGTGCCAGCAGCTTTGGTGTTTCGAACACTGAAGCTTTCTTT. Its protein is CASSFGVSNTEAFF.

This clonotype was counted a few times. CDR3 sequence reads: CASSYYGGGGNYGYTF. CDR3 in DNA: TGTGCCAGCAGTTACTACGGGGGAGGGGGTAACTATGGCTACACCTTC. The chain recombines TRBV6-5 with TRBJ1-2; maybe TRBD1 (6 bases). Germline V gene lookup returns CDR1 MNHEY and CDR2 SVGAGI. V was shortened by 1 base and J by 1 base, with 13 bases between the two germline ends. The CDR3 loop spans 16 amino acids.

In its sample, this clonotype was seen a few times. CDR3 bases: TGTGCCAGCAGTTACACTAGGATGAGACAGGGGTATTACGAGCAGTACGTC. It translates to CASSYTRMRQGYYEQYV. This chain uses TRBV6-2 or TRBV6-3 with TRBJ2-7, with TRBD1 matching over 8 bases. V was clipped by 2 bases and J by 4 bases; unmatched bases: 13. Per germline, CDR1 MNHEY and CDR2 SVGEGT. The CDR3 is 17 amino acids.

This clonotype was detected a few times. V is TRBV7-9 and J is TRBJ1-1; TRBD1 matches 9 bases. Trimming removed 4 bases from V and 3 bases from J; junction bases left unmatched: 6. Per germline, CDR1 SEHNR and CDR2 FQNEAQ (reference sequence). The CDR3 has 15 residues. The CDR3 reads CASSSRDRADTEAFF. DNA for the CDR3: TGTGCCAGCAGCTCAAGGGACAGGGCAGACACTGAAGCTTTCTTT.

The chain carries TRBV27 and TRBJ2-1, with 8 bases fitting TRBD1. From germline, CDR1 is MNHEY and CDR2 SMNVEV (reference sequence). The CDR3 loop spans 13 amino acids. The ends lost 10 bases at V and 5 bases at J; junction bases unmatched: 7. CDR3 sequence reads: CATPDRENNEQFF. CDR3 DNA sequence: TGTGCCACCCCGGACAGGGAGAACAATGAGCAGTTCTTC.

The table lists this clonotype with many counts. V gene TRBV7-8 combines with J gene TRBJ2-5, with D possibly called TRBD1 or TRBD2 (6 bases each). The CDR3 consists of 17 residues. CDR1 SGHVS and CDR2 FQNEAQ come from the germline V gene. V lost 5 bases and J 5 bases, leaving 24 bases between the germline ends. The CDR3 here is CASSPPTFRGLEETQYF. The CDR3 DNA is TGTGCCAGCAGCCCACCAACGTTCCGGGGGCTCGAGGAGACCCAGTACTTC.

This chain connects TRBV6-1 to TRBJ2-7, with 9 nucleotides matching TRBD1. Trimming at V came to 6 bases and at J to 1 base, leaving 4 bases not matched to a gene. The CDR3 is 14 residues long. CDR1 MNHNS and CDR2 SASEGT come from the germline V gene. CDR3 protein: CASREGTGSYEQYV. CDR3 in DNA: TGTGCCAGCAGGGAGGGGACAGGGTCCTACGAGCAGTACGTC.

The J gene is TRBJ2-7, the V gene TRBV6-5, with TRBD1 matching 9 bases. V trimming: 6 bases; J trimming: 4 bases; junction bases outside the gene matches: 7. Per germline, CDR1 MNHEY and CDR2 SVGAGI. There are 14 residues in the CDR3. The CDR3 loop is CASSPTGTGYEQYV. Written as DNA, the CDR3 is TGTGCCAGCAGCCCCACCGGGACAGGGTACGAGCAGTACGTC.